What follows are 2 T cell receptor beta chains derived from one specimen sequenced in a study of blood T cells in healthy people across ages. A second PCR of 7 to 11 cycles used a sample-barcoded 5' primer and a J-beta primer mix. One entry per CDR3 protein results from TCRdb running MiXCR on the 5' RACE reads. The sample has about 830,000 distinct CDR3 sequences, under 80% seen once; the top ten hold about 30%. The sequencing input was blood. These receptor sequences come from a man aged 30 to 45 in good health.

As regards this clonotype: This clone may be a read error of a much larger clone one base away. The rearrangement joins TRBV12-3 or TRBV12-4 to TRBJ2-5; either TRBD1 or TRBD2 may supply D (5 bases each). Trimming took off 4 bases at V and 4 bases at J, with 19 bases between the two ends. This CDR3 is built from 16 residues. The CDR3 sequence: CASSSLASSGRETQYF. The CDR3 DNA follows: TGTGCCAGCAGTTCTTTGGCTAGCTCAGGGCGAGAGACCCAGTACTTC.

CDR3 nucleotides: TGTGCCAGCAGTTACGCTACAGGGTACAATCAGCCCCAGCATTTT. Translation: CASSYATGYNQPQHF. This sequence joins TRBV6-6 and TRBJ1-5; tentatively, D is TRBD1 (6 bases). Per germline, CDR1 MNHNY and CDR2 SVGAGI (reference sequence). This CDR3 region has 15 residues. Trimming stripped 2 bases from V and 3 bases from J, with 11 bases between.